The rows below give T cell receptor beta chains drawn from one sample of a study of T cells in Graves' hyperthyroidism and ophthalmopathy. TCRdb itself ran the multiplex PCR reads through MiXCR, one entry per CDR3 protein. Altogether 300,000 to 450,000 distinct CDR3 sequences are present, roughly 25% being singletons, with the ten largest covering less than 85%. Sequencing used blood. The receptors shown here come from a middle-aged man with Graves' hyperthyroidism. Both conserved end residues are part of each CDR3. The order of the fields is clone size, J gene, D gene, V gene, CDR3 DNA, CDR3 protein. A D gene is named only where the DNA matches it firmly. Expanded clones get a size class; other rows say once, few or many, or leave the size out.

clone_size: many; j_call: TRBJ1-1; d_call: TRBD1; v_call: TRBV19; cdr3_nt: TGTGCCAGTAGGTCCGGGACAGGGGGAAGGCGTACTGAAGCTTTCTTT; cdr3_aa: CASRSGTGGRRTEAFF
clone_size: NA; j_call: TRBJ2-1; d_call: NA; v_call: TRBV5-6; cdr3_nt: TGTGCCAGCAGCTTGGCATTCGGGGGGCGTGCCTACAATGAGCAGTTCTTC; cdr3_aa: CASSLAFGGRAYNEQFF
clone_size: few; j_call: TRBJ1-1; d_call: NA; v_call: TRBV30; cdr3_nt: TGTGCCTGGAGTGTCGGGCTTATCGCTGAAGCTTTCTTT; cdr3_aa: CAWSVGLIAEAFF
clone_size: few; j_call: TRBJ2-7; d_call: NA; v_call: TRBV6-2/TRBV6-3; cdr3_nt: TGTGCCAGCAGTTACGCCCTCAACTACGAGCAGTACTTC; cdr3_aa: CASSYALNYEQYF
clone_size: many; j_call: TRBJ2-3; d_call: NA; v_call: TRBV18; cdr3_nt: TGTGCCAGCTCACCACCCGGAGCGTTAAGCACAGATACGCAGTATTTT; cdr3_aa: CASSPPGALSTDTQYF
clone_size: few; j_call: TRBJ2-7; d_call: TRBD2; v_call: TRBV5-1; cdr3_nt: TGCGCCAGCAGCTTGGCCGGCGGGGGAGGGCCTGACGAGCAGTACTTC; cdr3_aa: CASSLAGGGGPDEQYF
clone_size: NA; j_call: TRBJ2-7; d_call: NA; v_call: TRBV5-5; cdr3_nt: TGTGCCAGCAGCTTTTCAGCAGGAACCTACGAGCAGTACTTC; cdr3_aa: CASSFSAGTYEQYF
clone_size: few; j_call: TRBJ1-6; d_call: TRBD1; v_call: TRBV29-1; cdr3_nt: TGCAGCGCTCGACAGGGGGCTGGCTCACCCCTCCACTTT; cdr3_aa: CSARQGAGSPLHF
clone_size: many; j_call: TRBJ1-5; d_call: NA; v_call: TRBV28; cdr3_nt: TGTGCCAGCAGTTTGGGGCTTGGGGTTAGCAATCAGCCCCAGCATTTT; cdr3_aa: CASSLGLGVSNQPQHF
clone_size: once; j_call: TRBJ1-5; d_call: TRBD1; v_call: TRBV5-6; cdr3_nt: TGTGCCAGCAGCGCCGGGACAGCGAATCAGCACCAGCATTTT; cdr3_aa: CASSAGTANQHQHF
clone_size: NA; j_call: TRBJ2-7; d_call: TRBD1; v_call: TRBV6-1; cdr3_nt: TGTGCCAGCAACCCTGACAGGGGGCGCGAGCAGTACTTC; cdr3_aa: CASNPDRGREQYF
clone_size: NA; j_call: TRBJ1-4; d_call: TRBD1; v_call: TRBV6-4; cdr3_nt: TGTGCCAGCAGTGAAAGACAGGGGGCCGAAAAACTGTTTTTT; cdr3_aa: CASSERQGAEKLFF
clone_size: NA; j_call: TRBJ2-6; d_call: TRBD1; v_call: TRBV12-3/TRBV12-4; cdr3_nt: TGTGCCAGCAGTTTGGGACAGGTCTCTGGGGCCAACGTCCTGACTTTC; cdr3_aa: CASSLGQVSGANVLTF
clone_size: NA; j_call: TRBJ1-6; d_call: NA; v_call: TRBV20-1; cdr3_nt: TGCAGTGCTAGAGAGGGACCCCCCCTCTATAATTCACCCCTCCACTTT; cdr3_aa: CSAREGPPLYNSPLHF
clone_size: many; j_call: TRBJ2-7; d_call: NA; v_call: TRBV18; cdr3_nt: TGTGCCAGCTCACCAACGGCTAGTACTAACGAGCAGTACTTC; cdr3_aa: CASSPTASTNEQYF
clone_size: NA; j_call: TRBJ2-2; d_call: TRBD2; v_call: TRBV30; cdr3_nt: TGTGCCTGGAGTGTCGGACTAGCGGGATTGTCCGGGGAGCTGTTTTTT; cdr3_aa: CAWSVGLAGLSGELFF
clone_size: NA; j_call: TRBJ1-4; d_call: NA; v_call: TRBV20-1; cdr3_nt: TGCAGTGCTAGACCCGGGGGCGAAGAAAAACTGTTTTTT; cdr3_aa: CSARPGGEEKLFF
clone_size: NA; j_call: TRBJ2-2; d_call: TRBD1; v_call: TRBV5-1; cdr3_nt: TGTGCCAGCAGCTTTACAGGGGGCACCGGGGAGCTGTTTTTT; cdr3_aa: CASSFTGGTGELFF
clone_size: few; j_call: TRBJ2-1; d_call: NA; v_call: TRBV6-2/TRBV6-3; cdr3_nt: TGTGCCAGCACAAAGCAGGGGCGCTACAATGAGCAGTTCTTC; cdr3_aa: CASTKQGRYNEQFF
clone_size: few; j_call: TRBJ2-2; d_call: TRBD2; v_call: TRBV5-1; cdr3_nt: TGCGCCAGCAATGAGCGGGAGCCAGGTACCGGGGAGCTGTTTTTT; cdr3_aa: CASNEREPGTGELFF
clone_size: few; j_call: TRBJ1-2; d_call: NA; v_call: TRBV3-1; cdr3_nt: TGTGCCAGCAGCCATAGGGGCAGAAACTATGGCTACACCTTC; cdr3_aa: CASSHRGRNYGYTF
clone_size: NA; j_call: TRBJ2-3; d_call: TRBD1; v_call: TRBV29-1; cdr3_nt: TGCAGCGTCCCTTATTACAGGGGACCCACAGATACGCAGTATTTT; cdr3_aa: CSVPYYRGPTDTQYF
clone_size: many; j_call: TRBJ2-3; d_call: NA; v_call: TRBV5-1; cdr3_nt: TGCGCCAGCAGCTTGTCGGGACTCCTCACAGATACGCAGTATTTT; cdr3_aa: CASSLSGLLTDTQYF
clone_size: NA; j_call: TRBJ1-2; d_call: NA; v_call: TRBV9; cdr3_nt: TGTGCCAGCAGCGTAGGCAGGGACTCATATGGCTACACCTTC; cdr3_aa: CASSVGRDSYGYTF
clone_size: NA; j_call: TRBJ1-3; d_call: NA; v_call: TRBV30; cdr3_nt: TGTGCCTGGGGGCCCCGCGGCGGCCTCACGAACACCATATATTTT; cdr3_aa: CAWGPRGGLTNTIYF
clone_size: NA; j_call: TRBJ2-7; d_call: TRBD1; v_call: TRBV5-1; cdr3_nt: TGCGCCAGCAGCGCCCGGGACAGGTACTACGAGCAGTACTTC; cdr3_aa: CASSARDRYYEQYF
clone_size: NA; j_call: TRBJ2-3; d_call: NA; v_call: TRBV7-9; cdr3_nt: TGTGCCAGCAGCTTAGCACCGGATACGCAGTATTTT; cdr3_aa: CASSLAPDTQYF
clone_size: few; j_call: TRBJ2-4; d_call: NA; v_call: TRBV29-1; cdr3_nt: TGCAGCGCTCGGGACACTCAAGCCAAAAACATTCAGTACTTC; cdr3_aa: CSARDTQAKNIQYF
clone_size: NA; j_call: TRBJ1-1; d_call: NA; v_call: TRBV9; cdr3_nt: TGTGCCAGCAGCGTCGACGGACACTTGAACACTGAAGCTTTCTTT; cdr3_aa: CASSVDGHLNTEAFF